The 27 T cell receptor beta chains in this list originate from one sample, sequenced in a study of CD8 T cells in ankylosing spondylitis. These receptors' antigens are unknown. One entry per CDR3 protein, called by TCRdb with MiXCR from the 5' RACE reads. This table holds a few hundred thousand distinct CDR3 sequences, about 15% found once. Regarding the study as a whole: Ankylosing spondylitis blood appeared to be characterized by a TCR beta motif of several highly homologous variants.

Input material: blood, either unsorted or a sorted T cell fraction (not recorded which). Every receptor here comes from a male donor with ankylosing spondylitis.

The V gene is TRBV2, the J gene TRBJ1-6; 7 nucleotides agree with TRBD1. Germline CDR1 and CDR2: SNHLY and FYNNEI. The CDR3 is made up of 15 amino acids. V shed 5 bases, J shed 8 bases, and the junction held 9 bases outside the gene matches. The CDR3 nucleotides are TGTGCCAGCAGTCAAAGACAGGGTTTACATTCACCCCTCCACTTT. Translating gives CASSQRQGLHSPLHF.

A few counts support this clonotype. The junction departs from the called germline gene at one end, perhaps through a read error. The genes are TRBV7-7 and TRBJ2-5; 7 bases fit TRBD2. CDR1 and CDR2 (germline): SSHAT, FNYEAQ (reference sequence). The CDR3 runs to 15 residues. CDR3 region: CASSLGWGGQETQYF. CDR3 in DNA: TGTGCTAGCAGCTTAGGGTGGGGGGGCCAAGAGACCCAGTACTTC.

The table lists this clonotype with many counts. This rearrangement joins TRBV12-3 or TRBV12-4 to TRBJ2-7, with D unresolved. This CDR3 has 13 residues. The V gene lost 5 bases and the J gene lost 4 bases, with 12 bases spanning the gap. The CDR3: CASSPQLGYEQYF. In DNA form, the CDR3 reads TGTGCCAGCAGTCCCCAGTTAGGTTACGAGCAGTACTTC.

This clonotype was detected a few times. V usage is TRBV12-3 or TRBV12-4 and J usage is TRBJ2-3, with D uncertain. This CDR3 has 14 residues. The V and J ends lost 1 base and 8 bases respectively, with 13 bases between them. CDR3 nucleotide sequence: TGTGCCAGCAGTTTAGGATCTCTCCCGGCTACGCAGTATTTT. Protein product: CASSLGSLPATQYF.

This clonotype was counted only a few times. V is TRBV28 and J is TRBJ2-3; 8 bases match TRBD2. This CDR3 spans 15 amino acids. Trimming took 2 bases from V and 7 from J; bases not matched to a gene: 8. CDR1 is MDHEN, CDR2 SYDVKM, per germline. The CDR3 loop reads CASSLGAGEGNTQYF. The CDR3 DNA reads as TGTGCCAGCAGTTTAGGAGCGGGAGAGGGGAATACGCAGTATTTT. Full variable domain (outside the CDR3, taken from reference TRBV28 and TRBJ2-3): DVKVTQSSRYLVKRTGEKVFLECVQDMDHENMFWYRQDPGLGLRLIYFSYDVKMKEKGDIPEGYSVSREKKERFSLILESASTNQTSMYLCASSLGAGEGNTQYFGPGTRLTVL.

This clonotype was counted between two and nine times. CDR3 sequence reads: CSAGRGNEQFF. The CDR3 DNA is TGCAGTGCAGGACGGGGGAATGAGCAGTTCTTC. The chain carries TRBV20-1 and TRBJ2-1, with TRBD2 as a possible D gene (6 bases). This CDR3 has 11 residues. CDR1 DFQATT and CDR2 SNEGSKA come from the germline V gene (reference sequence). V lost 6 bases, J lost 7 bases, and 10 bases lay in between.

This clonotype has only a few counts. The rearrangement uses TRBV20-1 and TRBJ1-2; 7 bases line up with TRBD1. CDR1 is DFQATT, CDR2 SNEGSKA, per germline (reference sequence). Unmatched junction bases numbered 5, after V lost 7 bases and J lost 0 bases. This CDR3 spans 13 amino acids. The CDR3 DNA is TGCAGTGTAATGGGACAGACTAACTATGGCTACACCTTC. Residues: CSVMGQTNYGYTF.

The chain recombines TRBV20-1 with TRBJ1-6; 7 bases map to TRBD1. The V gene's germline CDR1 is DFQATT and CDR2 SNEGSKA (reference sequence). Losses at the gene ends were 1 base for V and 10 bases for J; bases not matched to a gene: 7. The CDR3 runs 14 residues. For the CDR3, the DNA is TGCAGTGCTAGAGCGGGCCCAGGGGGATCACCCCTCCACTTT. It yields the protein CSARAGPGGSPLHF.

This clonotype was seen a few times. The chain joins TRBV5-6 to TRBJ1-1; 9 positions agree with TRBD1. The V gene's germline CDR1 is SGHDT and CDR2 YYEEEE. V was pared by 4 bases and J by 1 base, with 2 bases of the junction left unmatched. This CDR3 is built from 14 residues. The CDR3 loop reads CASSADRGNTEAFF. As DNA, the CDR3 is TGTGCCAGCAGCGCGGACAGGGGGAACACTGAAGCTTTCTTT.

This clonotype was seen at least ten times. This chain links TRBV2 with TRBJ2-2; 8 nucleotides line up with TRBD2. The CDR3 totals 15 residues. V lost 6 bases and J lost 7; bases outside the gene matches: 10. Germline CDR1 SNHLY, CDR2 FYNNEI. CDR3 sequence: CASRGTSGAHGELFF. In nucleotides, the CDR3 is TGTGCCAGCAGGGGCACTAGCGGAGCCCACGGGGAGCTGTTTTTT.

The chain is built from TRBV29-1 and TRBJ2-1; no definite D call. This CDR3 is built from 12 residues. Germline V gene lookup returns CDR1 SQVTM and CDR2 ANQGSEA. The ends were cut back, 2 bases at V and 3 bases at J, with 5 bases in the middle. The DNA for the CDR3 is TGCAGCGTTGAAAGTGACTACAATGAGCAGTTCTTC. Translation: CSVESDYNEQFF.

The CDR3 DNA reads TGTGCCATCAGCGCATTAACTCCTCAGGGCTACGAGCAGTACTTC. Its translation: CAISALTPQGYEQYF. The gene calls are TRBV10-3 and TRBJ2-7; D is possibly TRBD1 (5 bases). The germline V and J ends were trimmed by 6 bases and 3 bases, with 18 bases remaining between them. The length of the CDR3 is 15 residues. Germline V lookup: CDR1 ENHRY, CDR2 SYGVKD.

The V gene is TRBV2, the J gene TRBJ2-2, with 11 bases aligning to TRBD1. The germline V gene has CDR1 SNHLY and CDR2 FYNNEI. The CDR3 has 15 amino acids. Losses at the gene ends were 5 bases for V and 3 bases for J; bases not matched to a gene: 2. In DNA form, the CDR3 reads TGTGCCAGCAGTAGGACAGGGGGCCACACCGGGGAGCTGTTTTTT. It translates to CASSRTGGHTGELFF.

The gene calls are TRBV2 and TRBJ2-1; TRBD2 aligns across 9 bases. The germline V gene encodes CDR1 SNHLY and CDR2 FYNNEI. CDR3 length: 18 amino acids. V lost 8 bases and J lost 0; bases outside the gene matches: 14. In DNA, the CDR3 is TGTGCCAGCGGGGGCCAATATCTAGCGGGGAGCTCCTACAATGAGCAGTTCTTC. Translated: CASGGQYLAGSSYNEQFF.

The chain joins TRBV20-1 to TRBJ2-3; D uncertain. The germline CDR1 and CDR2 sequences are DFQATT and SNEGSKA (reference sequence). This CDR3 contains 12 residues. Trimming took 3 bases from V and 5 from J, leaving 9 bases between them. DNA for the CDR3: TGCAGTGCTAGGGGTCCGGGAGATACGCAGTATTTT. Amino acids: CSARGPGDTQYF.

This clonotype was seen many times. The chain links TRBV10-3 to TRBJ2-7; D may be TRBD1 (6 bases). V shed 10 bases and J shed 0 bases, with 10 bases lying between them. Germline V gene data show CDR1 as ENHRY and CDR2 as SYGVKD. CDR3 size: 12 residues. The CDR3 spells CATRQDSYEQYF. As DNA, the CDR3 is TGTGCCACCAGACAGGACTCCTACGAGCAGTACTTC.

The chain is built from TRBV18 and TRBJ1-5; TRBD1 is a possible D gene (5 bases). Germline loops: CDR1 KGHSH, CDR2 LQKENI. This CDR3 has 15 amino acids. V lost 3 bases and J lost 2, with 11 bases in between. This CDR3 reads CASSPLGDGNQPQHF. In DNA form, the CDR3 reads TGTGCCAGCTCACCTCTGGGGGATGGCAATCAGCCCCAGCATTTT.

There are a few counts of this clonotype. This sequence joins TRBV28 and TRBJ2-7; 8 bases match TRBD2. Per germline, CDR1 MDHEN and CDR2 SYDVKM. The CDR3 extends over 16 amino acids. V lost 5 bases and J lost 7; bases outside the gene matches: 16. CDR3 DNA: TGTGCCAGCAGTCCCCGTGCACGGGGGGGCCTATGGGAGCAGTACTTC. Translating it yields CASSPRARGGLWEQYF.

The sample holds a few counts of this clonotype. This chain links TRBV12-3 or TRBV12-4 with TRBJ2-1; 8 bases map to TRBD2. The CDR3 has 15 residues. The ends lost 3 bases at V and 8 bases at J; junction bases unmatched: 9. The CDR3, as DNA: TGTGCCAGCAGTTTTCAAGCGGGGGCCTTCGATGAGCAGTTCTTC. This translates into CASSFQAGAFDEQFF.

CDR3: CSVGTRDRANGELFF. In nucleotides, the CDR3 is TGCAGCGTTGGCACCCGGGACAGGGCGAACGGGGAGCTGTTTTTT. The rearrangement uses TRBV29-1 and TRBJ2-2; 9 positions match TRBD1. The V gene's germline CDR1 is SQVTM and CDR2 ANQGSEA. CDR3 length: 15 amino acids. V shed 4 bases and J 7 bases; nucleotides not matched to a gene: 10.

The CDR3 DNA is TGTGCCAGCAGTGAGCGCAGGGGCGGTAATTCACCCCTCCACTTT. It codes for CASSERRGGNSPLHF. The V and J genes are TRBV25-1 and TRBJ1-6, with a possible D match to TRBD1 (6 bases). The germline V gene has CDR1 MGHDK and CDR2 SYGVNS. The CDR3 is made up of 15 amino acids. V lost 3 bases, J lost 6 bases, and 12 bases lay in between.

V gene TRBV20-1 combines with J gene TRBJ2-4; TRBD1 is a possible D gene (5 bases). Germline CDR1 and CDR2: DFQATT and SNEGSKA (reference sequence). The V and J ends lost 6 bases and 0 bases respectively, with 12 bases between them. The CDR3 contains 14 residues. The CDR3 loop is CSAGPRAAKNIQYF. The CDR3 DNA reads TGCAGTGCGGGGCCCAGGGCAGCCAAAAACATTCAGTACTTC.

The chain uses TRBV12-3 or TRBV12-4 and TRBJ2-1; D remains unclear. The CDR3 spans 12 residues. The ends were cut back, 4 bases at V and 7 bases at J, with 8 bases in the middle. The CDR3 reads CASSYVRNEQFF. The CDR3 DNA reads TGTGCCAGCAGTTACGTGAGAAATGAGCAGTTCTTC.

J is TRBJ1-5 and V is TRBV2; D is ambiguous. Trimming removed 4 bases from V and 0 bases from J, with 7 bases in between. Germline CDR1 and CDR2: SNHLY and FYNNEI. This CDR3 is built from 14 residues. CDR3 bases: TGTGCCAGCAGTGCTTACAGTAGCAATCAGCCCCAGCATTTT. Its translation is CASSAYSSNQPQHF. Together with reference TRBV2 and TRBJ1-5, the CDR3 gives the full variable domain: EPEVTQTPSHQVTQMGQEVILRCVPISNHLYFYWYRQILGQKVEFLVSFYNNEISEKSEIFDDQFSVERPDGSNFTLKIRSTKLEDSAMYFCASSAYSSNQPQHFGDGTRLSIL.

The chain links TRBV20-1 to TRBJ1-1; perhaps TRBD1 as D (6 bases). V lost 0 bases and J 7 bases, leaving 15 bases between the germline ends. Germline V gene data show CDR1 as DFQATT and CDR2 as SNEGSKA (reference sequence). This CDR3 is built from 14 residues. CDR3 nucleotides: TGCAGTGCTAGAGACGGGGGGCTAGGGTTTGAAGCTTTCTTT. Its translation: CSARDGGLGFEAFF.

The rearrangement joins TRBV29-1 to TRBJ1-1; D perhaps matches TRBD1 (6 bases). This CDR3 contains 13 residues. CDR1 SQVTM and CDR2 ANQGSEA come from the germline V gene. Deletions cut 7 bases from V and 1 base from J, with 13 bases between. This chain's CDR3 is CSASQGGNTEAFF. DNA of the CDR3: TGCAGCGCCTCACAGGGTGGGAACACTGAAGCTTTCTTT.

V usage is TRBV6-1 and J usage is TRBJ2-1, with 12 bases aligning to TRBD2. This CDR3 is 15 amino acids long. Germline loops: CDR1 MNHNS, CDR2 SASEGT. The V segment lost 8 bases and the J segment 0 bases; nucleotides outside the gene matches: 2. The CDR3 nucleotides read TGTGCCAGCCAGACTAGCGGGAGCTCCTACAATGAGCAGTTCTTC. Translating gives CASQTSGSSYNEQFF.